A selection of T cell receptor beta chains follows, all from one sample in a study of PD-1 blockade in classical Hodgkin lymphoma. TCRdb keeps only in-frame clones here, not all; method: immunoSEQ multiplex PCR. This sample has 90,000 to 100,000 clones, with roughly 76% found just once. The input for sequencing was peripheral blood mononuclear cells (PBMCs), taken before the second cycle of nivolumab. The receptors derive from a human donor with classical Hodgkin lymphoma. Both conserved end residues are part of each CDR3. Fields, in order: V gene, clone size, J gene, D gene, CDR3 protein, CDR3 DNA. A D gene is named only where the DNA matches it firmly. Size is omitted from some rows. Given values are once, few, many or a class for expanded clones.

TRBV7-8,NA,TRBJ2-5,TRBD2,CASLRGVSPETQYF,TGTGCCAGCCTCCGGGGGGTTAGCCCAGAGACCCAGTACTTC
TRBV5-4,few,TRBJ2-5,NA,CASSPGVVGETQYF,TGTGCCAGCAGCCCAGGGGTGGTGGGAGAGACCCAGTACTTC
TRBV5-1,NA,TRBJ2-7,TRBD2,CASSLSGGSGLYYEQYF,TGCGCCAGCAGCTTGTCTGGTGGTAGCGGGCTTTACTACGAGCAGTACTTC
TRBV27,NA,TRBJ2-5,TRBD2,CASSPGLAGAPQYF,TGTGCCAGCAGTCCTGGACTAGCGGGAGCTCCCCAGTACTTC
TRBV11-1,NA,TRBJ1-6,NA,CASSLVSSGHSPLHF,TGTGCCAGCAGCTTAGTCTCGTCAGGGCATTCACCCCTCCACTTT
TRBV7-9,NA,TRBJ1-1,TRBD1,CASSRQGATEAFF,TGTGCCAGCAGCAGACAGGGTGCGACTGAAGCTTTCTTT
TRBV6-1,NA,TRBJ1-2,NA,CASRINVPYGYTF,TGTGCCAGCAGGATAAACGTACCCTATGGCTACACCTTC
TRBV29-1,NA,TRBJ2-5,NA,CSGSGSGETQYF,TGCAGCGGCTCAGGGAGCGGAGAGACCCAGTACTTC
TRBV10-2,NA,TRBJ2-5,TRBD1,CASSARAAGQGQQETQYF,TGCGCCAGCAGTGCCAGGGCGGCGGGACAGGGCCAACAAGAGACCCAGTACTTC
TRBV10-3,NA,TRBJ2-7,NA,CAIRGLTYEQYF,TGTGCCATCAGGGGGTTGACCTACGAGCAGTACTTC
TRBV6-4,few,TRBJ2-2,TRBD1,CASSRQGASVGELFF,TGTGCCAGCAGTAGACAGGGGGCGTCGGTCGGGGAGCTGTTTTTT
TRBV5-1,NA,TRBJ1-2,TRBD1,CASSPRTGNNYGYTF,TGCGCCAGCAGCCCCAGGACAGGGAATAACTATGGCTACACCTTC
TRBV7-2,NA,TRBJ2-1,NA,CASSLEVGGGYNEQFF,TGTGCCAGCAGCTTAGAGGTGGGAGGTGGCTACAATGAGCAGTTCTTC
TRBV15,NA,TRBJ2-7,NA,CATSRSMAEQYF,TGTGCCACCAGCAGGTCAATGGCGGAGCAGTACTTC
TRBV19,NA,TRBJ1-1,NA,CASSIAANTEAFF,TGTGCCAGTAGTATAGCTGCGAACACTGAAGCTTTCTTT
TRBV7-9,NA,TRBJ2-3,NA,CASSLGQTDTQYF,TGTGCCAGCAGCTTAGGGCAGACAGATACGCAGTATTTT
TRBV2,once,TRBJ2-5,TRBD2,CASSEVAGQETQYF,TGTGCCAGCAGTGAAGTAGCGGGACAAGAGACCCAGTACTTC
TRBV7-9,NA,TRBJ1-2,TRBD1,CASSPGTASAF,TGTGCCAGCTCGCCCGGGACAGCCTCAGCCTTC
TRBV19,NA,TRBJ2-7,TRBD1,CASSTTGDYEQYF,TGTGCCAGTAGTACTACAGGGGACTACGAGCAGTACTTC
TRBV10-3,NA,TRBJ2-1,NA,CAISESTRQNNEQFF,TGTGCCATCAGTGAGTCGACGAGACAGAACAATGAGCAGTTCTTC
TRBV7-2,NA,TRBJ2-5,NA,CASSLKDVLGTQYF,TGTGCCAGCAGCTTGAAGGATGTGCTCGGGACCCAGTACTTC
TRBV28,NA,TRBJ2-7,NA,CASTLSLALEQYF,TGTGCCAGCACGCTATCACTAGCACTAGAGCAGTACTTC
TRBV28,few,TRBJ1-1,NA,CASSFPGGTTEAFF,TGTGCCAGCAGTTTCCCGGGGGGAACCACTGAAGCTTTCTTT
TRBV9,NA,TRBJ2-3,NA,CASMAPLGRTPSTDTQYF,TGTGCCAGCATGGCCCCCTTGGGGCGGACCCCTAGCACAGATACGCAGTATTTT
TRBV5-4,NA,TRBJ2-6,NA,CASSEARVGANVLTF,TGTGCCAGCAGCGAAGCCCGGGTTGGGGCCAACGTCCTGACTTTC
TRBV6-5,NA,TRBJ2-1,NA,CASSLSIGTINNEQFF,TGTGCCAGCAGTTTATCCATCGGGACCATCAACAATGAGCAGTTCTTC
TRBV13,NA,TRBJ2-1,TRBD1,CASSDRTGGNEQFF,TGTGCCAGCAGCGACAGGACAGGGGGCAATGAGCAGTTCTTC
TRBV5-1,NA,TRBJ1-1,NA,CASSPDSRVGTEAFF,TGCGCCAGCAGCCCGGATAGCAGGGTGGGCACTGAAGCTTTCTTT
TRBV18,NA,TRBJ1-1,NA,CASSPDIGNTEAFF,TGTGCCAGCTCACCCGACATTGGGAACACTGAAGCTTTCTTT
TRBV30,few,TRBJ2-1,TRBD2,CAWKKVAGADEQFF,TGTGCCTGGAAGAAGGTAGCGGGAGCCGATGAGCAGTTCTTC
TRBV4-1,NA,TRBJ1-4,NA,CASSRGGAGTNEKLFF,TGCGCCAGCAGCCGCGGGGGGGCAGGGACTAATGAAAAACTGTTTTTT